A single sample gave rise to the 32 T cell receptor beta chains below, sequenced in a study of CD8 T cells in ankylosing spondylitis. TCRdb re-called the 5' RACE reads with MiXCR, one entry per CDR3 protein. The profile shows about 140,000 distinct CDR3 sequences, 7% to 10% of them singletons. Material for sequencing was synovial fluid, either unsorted or a sorted T cell fraction (not recorded which). These receptors were taken from a male donor with ankylosing spondylitis.

This clonotype has a count of ten or more. The chain couples TRBV5-1 to TRBJ2-1, with 7 positions matching TRBD1. Germline lookup yields CDR1 SGHRS and CDR2 YFSETQ. Germline trimming cut 4 bases from V and 6 bases from J; bases unmatched to any gene: 7. This CDR3 spans 14 amino acids. The CDR3 sequence: CASSMDRLINEQFF. The DNA for the CDR3 is TGCGCCAGCAGCATGGACAGGTTAATCAATGAGCAGTTCTTC.

This clonotype has only a few counts. The V call is TRBV27, the J call TRBJ2-5, with TRBD2 as a possible D gene (5 bases). CDR1 is MNHEY, CDR2 SMNVEV, per germline (reference sequence). This CDR3 is 14 amino acids long. Trimming took off 6 bases at V and 2 bases at J, with 13 bases between the two ends. The CDR3 reads CASSLGGKQETQYF. The CDR3 nucleotides read TGTGCCAGCAGCCTAGGAGGTAAACAAGAGACCCAGTACTTC.

This clonotype was seen repeatedly, ten times or more. This chain joins TRBV6-1 and TRBJ1-5, with no clear D. V gave up 1 base and J gave up 4 bases, with 5 bases separating them. Germline V CDR1 and CDR2: MNHNS, SASEGT. The CDR3 has 13 residues. The CDR3: CASSEEKNQPQHF. As DNA, the CDR3 is TGTGCCAGCAGTGAAGAGAAGAATCAGCCCCAGCATTTT.

The rearrangement joins TRBV11-2 to TRBJ2-1; perhaps TRBD1 as D (5 bases). Germline V gene sequence: CDR1 SGHAT, CDR2 FQNNGV. The V and J ends lost 5 bases and 2 bases respectively, with 13 bases between them. The CDR3 runs to 15 residues. The CDR3 nucleotides are TGTGCCAGCAGCGAAGGGGTAGGAGCCTACAATGAGCAGTTCTTC. Its protein is CASSEGVGAYNEQFF.

This rearrangement joins TRBV6-5 to TRBJ1-2; TRBD1 agrees at 7 bases. Germline V gene lookup returns CDR1 MNHEY and CDR2 SVGAGI. The CDR3 is 15 residues long. V shed 2 bases and J 7 bases; nucleotides not matched to a gene: 10. The chain's CDR3 is CASSYAGQRFLGYTF. For the CDR3, the DNA is TGTGCCAGCAGTTACGCGGGACAGCGTTTCCTTGGCTACACCTTC.

The rearrangement joins TRBV15 to TRBJ2-3; 9 bases map to TRBD1. V gave up 4 bases and J gave up 4 bases; unmatched junction bases: 3. This CDR3 is built from 14 residues. The germline V gene encodes CDR1 LNHNV and CDR2 YYDKDF (reference sequence). CDR3 protein: CATSNRQGADTQYF. The DNA for the CDR3 is TGTGCCACCAGCAACAGACAGGGGGCAGATACGCAGTATTTT. The full variable domain, with the rest looked up from reference TRBV15 and TRBJ2-3, is DAMVIQNPRYQVTQFGKPVTLSCSQTLNHNVMYWYQQKSSQAPKLLFHYYDKDFNNEADTPDNFQSRRPNTSFCFLDIRSPGLGDTAMYLCATSNRQGADTQYFGPGTRLTVL.

This clonotype was observed at least ten times. The CDR3 coding sequence is TGTGCCAGCAGCCACCCGGGACGCCAAACGCAGTATTTT. Translation gives CASSHPGRQTQYF. The chain has TRBV3-1 and TRBJ2-3; D may match TRBD1 or TRBD2 (5 bases each). Trimming left V 3 bases short and J 9 bases short, with 13 bases between. Germline CDR1 reads LGHDT; CDR2 reads YNNKEL (reference sequence). The CDR3 contains 13 residues.

The sample holds many counts of this clonotype. The genes are TRBV15 and TRBJ1-1, with D possibly TRBD1 on 6 matching bases. Between the trimmed V and J ends, which lost 5 bases and 10 bases, there was a span of 14 bases. CDR1 is LNHNV, CDR2 YYDKDF, per germline (reference sequence). The CDR3 length is 12 residues. In DNA form, the CDR3 reads TGTGCCACCAGCCTTGACAGGTACACAGCTTTCTTT. It specifies CATSLDRYTAFF. The full variable domain, completed using reference TRBV15 and TRBJ1-1, is DAMVIQNPRYQVTQFGKPVTLSCSQTLNHNVMYWYQQKSSQAPKLLFHYYDKDFNNEADTPDNFQSRRPNTSFCFLDIRSPGLGDTAMYLCATSLDRYTAFFGQGTRLTVV.

This clonotype was picked up a small number of times. The gene calls are TRBV20-1 and TRBJ1-4; D gene ambiguous. CDR1 and CDR2 from the germline V gene are DFQATT and SNEGSKA (reference sequence). The CDR3 totals 13 residues. The V end was cut by 5 bases, the J end by 8 bases, with 15 bases between. This CDR3 reads CSASRMVEEKLFF. The DNA for the CDR3 is TGCAGTGCTTCCCGGATGGTCGAGGAAAAACTGTTTTTT.

This sequence joins TRBV5-1 and TRBJ2-1, with 11 bases lining up with TRBD2. Per germline, CDR1 SGHRS and CDR2 YFSETQ. V lost 3 bases to trimming and J lost 3 bases; unmatched junction nucleotides: 5. CDR3 length equals 16 residues. Here the CDR3 DNA reads TGCGCCAGCAGCTCCTTAGCGGGAGGGCTCTACAATGAGCAGTTCTTC. Protein: CASSSLAGGLYNEQFF.

In this sample, this clonotype turned up a few times. The V and J genes are TRBV5-5 and TRBJ2-2; D ambiguous. Germline CDR1 is SGHKS and CDR2 is YYEKEE (reference sequence). The V end lost 4 bases, the J end lost 0 bases, and 16 bases lay between the germline ends. The CDR3 runs to 17 residues. The DNA for the CDR3 is TGTGCCAGCAGCCGATGGGTTTCGCGGTCGAACACCGGGGAGCTGTTTTTT. Amino acid sequence: CASSRWVSRSNTGELFF. Complete variable domain (other parts from reference TRBV5-5 and TRBJ2-2): DAGVTQSPTHLIKTRGQQVTLRCSPISGHKSVSWYQQVLGQGPQFIFQYYEKEERGRGNFPDRFSARQFPNYSSELNVNALLLGDSALYLCASSRWVSRSNTGELFFGEGSRLTVL.

This clonotype has more than one count but fewer than ten. The chain joins TRBV7-2 to TRBJ2-1; no clear D gene. Looked up from germline, CDR1 is SGHTA and CDR2 is FQGNSA. The CDR3 contains 14 residues. Trimming took off 1 base at V and 0 bases at J, with 4 bases between the two ends. The CDR3 DNA is TGTGCCAGCAGCTTAGTCAGCTCCTACAATGAGCAGTTCTTC. Amino acids: CASSLVSSYNEQFF.

This clonotype has a count of ten or more. The chain couples TRBV20-1 to TRBJ1-5; D ambiguous. CDR3 length: 16 amino acids. Germline V lookup: CDR1 DFQATT, CDR2 SNEGSKA (reference sequence). Between the trimmed V and J ends, which lost 0 bases and 0 bases, there was a span of 12 bases. The CDR3 DNA sequence: TGCAGTGCTAGAGATATTACCGCTTATAGCAATCAGCCCCAGCATTTT. Encoded protein: CSARDITAYSNQPQHF.

This clonotype has a handful of counts. The chain joins TRBV20-1 to TRBJ2-1, with D hard to call. Germline CDR1 and CDR2: DFQATT and SNEGSKA (reference sequence). V lost 5 bases, J lost 5 bases, and 16 bases lay in between. The CDR3 sequence is 14 residues long. CDR3 in DNA: TGCAGTGCTTCAAAACACCAACCGAACAATGAGCAGTTCTTC. Its protein is CSASKHQPNNEQFF.

This clonotype was observed many times. The chain carries TRBV12-3 or TRBV12-4 and TRBJ2-3; 13 nucleotides line up with TRBD2. The CDR3 is made up of 16 amino acids. J gave up 2 bases and V 4 bases, and 3 bases lay outside the gene matches. This CDR3 is CASSSGLAGVTDTQYF. For the CDR3, the DNA is TGTGCCAGCAGTTCCGGACTAGCGGGGGTCACAGATACGCAGTATTTT.

This clonotype was observed a few times. V usage is TRBV18 and J usage is TRBJ2-5; a possible D gene is TRBD2 (5 bases). CDR1 and CDR2 (germline): KGHSH, LQKENI. CDR3 length: 13 amino acids. V was clipped by 2 bases and J by 4 bases, with 8 bases between them. The CDR3 reads CASSPGSGETQYF. The DNA for the CDR3 is TGTGCCAGCTCACCAGGGAGCGGAGAGACCCAGTACTTC. The full variable domain, its missing parts supplied by reference TRBV18 and TRBJ2-5, is NAGVMQNPRHLVRRRGQEARLRCSPMKGHSHVYWYRQLPEEGLKFMVYLQKENIIDESGMPKERFSAEFPKEGPSILRIQQVVRGDSAAYFCASSPGSGETQYFGPGTRLLVL.

This clonotype appeared a few times. The chain carries TRBV7-2 and TRBJ2-7; no definite D call. Trimming left V 5 bases short and J 2 bases short, with 7 bases between. This CDR3 contains 12 residues. CDR1 and CDR2 (germline): SGHTA, FQGNSA. The CDR3 DNA follows: TGTGCCAGCAGCATGAACCCCTACGAGCAGTACTTC. Protein product: CASSMNPYEQYF. The entire variable domain, with the rest obtained from reference TRBV7-2 and TRBJ2-7, is as follows: GAGVSQSPSNKVTEKGKDVELRCDPISGHTALYWYRQSLGQGLEFLIYFQGNSAPDKSGLPSDRFSAERTGGSVSTLTIQRTQQEDSAVYLCASSMNPYEQYFGPGTRLTVT.

This clonotype was seen repeatedly, ten times or more. The chain carries TRBV3-1 and TRBJ2-3, with 9 bases lining up with TRBD2. The CDR3 sequence is 14 residues long. V was pared by 8 bases and J by 1 base, with 4 bases of the junction left unmatched. The germline CDR1 and CDR2 sequences are LGHDT and YNNKEL (reference sequence). The CDR3 nucleotides are TGTGCCAGCGAGCGGGGGGACGGCACAGATACGCAGTATTTT. Its translation is CASERGDGTDTQYF.

This clonotype occurred a few times. The chain carries TRBV7-2 and TRBJ2-7; D is possibly TRBD1 (6 bases). Trimming stripped 5 bases from V and 3 bases from J, with 17 bases between. Germline V gene data show CDR1 as SGHTA and CDR2 as FQGNSA. CDR3 size: 15 residues. For the CDR3, the DNA is TGTGCCAGCAGCGTCACGGGACACCAGAACTACGAGCAGTACTTC. The encoded protein is CASSVTGHQNYEQYF.

This clonotype showed up many times. This chain uses TRBV4-1 with TRBJ1-2; D gene uncertain. CDR1 is MGHRA, CDR2 YSYEKL, per germline. Trimming stripped 1 base from V and 1 base from J, with 10 bases between. The CDR3 covers 15 residues. The CDR3 reads CASSQAGFINYGYTF. CDR3 DNA sequence: TGCGCCAGCAGCCAAGCGGGTTTCATTAACTATGGCTACACCTTC.

The rearrangement links TRBV5-1 to TRBJ2-5; 13 bases map to TRBD2. Germline V gene lookup returns CDR1 SGHRS and CDR2 YFSETQ. The junction had 4 bases not matched to a gene; V was cut back by 3 bases and J by 5 bases. The CDR3 extends over 15 amino acids. For the CDR3, the DNA is TGCGCCAGCAGCTCGGGACTAGCGGGATCTGAGACCCAGTACTTC. It is translated as CASSSGLAGSETQYF. Full variable domain (missing parts from reference TRBV5-1 and TRBJ2-5): KAGVTQTPRYLIKTRGQQVTLSCSPISGHRSVSWYQQTPGQGLQFLFEYFSETQRNKGNFPGRFSGRQFSNSRSEMNVSTLELGDSALYLCASSSGLAGSETQYFGPGTRLLVL.

The V call is TRBV11-1, the J call TRBJ2-5; tentative D call: TRBD2 (5 bases). V dropped 10 bases and J dropped 4 bases, with 16 bases sitting between them. Per the germline V gene, CDR1 is SGHAT and CDR2 is FQDESV (reference sequence). This CDR3 region has 13 residues. The CDR3 region has the DNA TGTGCCACCGGGAAAGGACCGGGAGAGACCCAGTACTTC. It yields the protein CATGKGPGETQYF.

This clonotype qualifies as medium-sized. J is TRBJ2-2 and V is TRBV4-3, with TRBD2 matching 9 bases. The CDR3 totals 16 residues. Trimming removed 1 base from V and 7 bases from J; junction bases left unmatched: 7. The germline V gene has CDR1 LGHNA and CDR2 YSLEER. CDR3 nucleotide sequence: TGCGCCAGCAGCCAAGCAGGCGGGGGGGCCTACGGGGAGCTGTTTTTT. As protein: CASSQAGGGAYGELFF.

CDR3 residues: CSAAFMPNRPLHF. CDR3 nucleotide sequence: TGCAGTGCTGCATTTATGCCAAATCGCCCCCTCCACTTT. V gene TRBV20-1 combines with J gene TRBJ1-6; D uncertain. Trimming cost V 5 bases and J 13 bases, with 18 bases left between them. This CDR3 is built from 13 residues. In germline, CDR1 is DFQATT, CDR2 SNEGSKA (reference sequence).

This clonotype occurred many times. The chain has TRBV5-1 and TRBJ1-1; TRBD1 matches at 7 bases. The V and J ends lost 0 bases and 5 bases, in that order; junction bases with no gene match: 16. CDR3 size: 18 residues. The germline gives CDR1 SGHRS, CDR2 YFSETQ. Here the CDR3 DNA reads TGCGCCAGCAGCTTGGCCAAGGGGGAAACAGGGGTTCAGACTGAAGCTTTCTTT. It codes for CASSLAKGETGVQTEAFF. Full variable domain (outside the CDR3, taken from reference TRBV5-1 and TRBJ1-1): KAGVTQTPRYLIKTRGQQVTLSCSPISGHRSVSWYQQTPGQGLQFLFEYFSETQRNKGNFPGRFSGRQFSNSRSEMNVSTLELGDSALYLCASSLAKGETGVQTEAFFGQGTRLTVV.

The J gene is TRBJ1-5, the V gene TRBV6-2 or TRBV6-3; possibly TRBD1 for D (5 bases). The CDR3 sequence is 14 residues long. V lost 6 bases and J lost 7, with 16 bases in between. Germline-derived CDR1 and CDR2 are MNHEY and SVGEGT. CDR3 sequence reads: CASSRYRGRQPQHF. Written as DNA, the CDR3 is TGTGCCAGCAGCCGATACCGGGGCAGACAGCCCCAGCATTTT.

This clonotype has only a few counts. The chain couples TRBV20-1 to TRBJ2-1; D remains ambiguous. Germline V gene sequence: CDR1 DFQATT, CDR2 SNEGSKA (reference sequence). The CDR3 has 12 amino acids. Trimming pared 6 bases from V and 6 bases from J, leaving 12 bases between. The DNA of the CDR3 is TGCAGTGCCGGCCCCCGAGGCAATGAGCAGTTCTTC. The encoded protein is CSAGPRGNEQFF.

This clonotype was counted many times. V and J are TRBV20-1 and TRBJ2-3; the D gene is possibly TRBD1 (7 bases). Germline V gene sequence: CDR1 DFQATT, CDR2 SNEGSKA (reference sequence). There are 16 residues in the CDR3. Trimming removed 5 bases at V and 2 bases at J, with 20 bases between. The CDR3 spells CSAGGGSGQNTDTQYF. For the CDR3, the DNA is TGCAGTGCTGGAGGGGGTTCGGGACAGAACACAGATACGCAGTATTTT.

This clonotype was picked up many times. The chain combines TRBV28 with TRBJ2-7, with a weak D call TRBD1 (6 bases). The CDR3 is 15 residues long. V was cut by 5 bases and J by 4 bases, with 18 bases left in between. Germline V gives CDR1 MDHEN, CDR2 SYDVKM. CDR3 protein: CASSLYRELRYEQYF. The CDR3 DNA is TGTGCCAGCAGTCTCTACAGGGAACTCCGATACGAGCAGTACTTC. Looking up the rest from reference TRBV28 and TRBJ2-7 gives the full variable domain: DVKVTQSSRYLVKRTGEKVFLECVQDMDHENMFWYRQDPGLGLRLIYFSYDVKMKEKGDIPEGYSVSREKKERFSLILESASTNQTSMYLCASSLYRELRYEQYFGPGTRLTVT.

This clonotype showed up just once. V usage is TRBV7-2 and J usage is TRBJ2-1; 9 nucleotides agree with TRBD2. Germline V gene sequence: CDR1 SGHTA, CDR2 FQGNSA. Germline trimming cut 6 bases from V and 4 bases from J; bases unmatched to any gene: 7. This CDR3 has 15 amino acids. The CDR3 DNA reads TGTGCCAGCAGATTTAGCGGGAGTGGGTACAATGAGCAGTTCTTC. This gives the protein CASRFSGSGYNEQFF.

The V and J genes are TRBV30 and TRBJ2-7; 11 bases are shared with TRBD2. CDR1 is GTSNPN, CDR2 SVGIG, per germline (reference sequence). The CDR3 loop spans 13 amino acids. J gave up 7 bases and V 7 bases, and 9 bases lay outside the gene matches. Here the CDR3 DNA reads TGTGCCTCTAGCGGGAGGATATCGGGTGAGCAGTACTTC. Protein: CASSGRISGEQYF.

This clonotype came up many times. This chain connects TRBV5-1 to TRBJ2-3; TRBD2 matches 9 bases. The CDR3 extends over 15 amino acids. The V segment lost 2 bases and the J segment 6 bases; nucleotides outside the gene matches: 7. Germline V gene lookup returns CDR1 SGHRS and CDR2 YFSETQ. The CDR3 DNA reads TGCGCCAGCAGCTTCGGGACTAGCCGGGGGGATACGCAGTATTTT. Translating gives CASSFGTSRGDTQYF.